The 30 T cell receptor beta chains in this list originate from one sample, sequenced in a study of cytomegalovirus exposure and HLA in healthy donors. Vbeta (60) and Jbeta (13) primers were used in the PCR. Libraries were prepared by immunoSEQ multiplex PCR; TCRdb keeps only in-frame clonotypes and omits some of them. Of some 170,000 clones in the sample, about four fifths were seen once. The specimen was PBMCs. The receptor set was obtained from a young woman in good health and CMV-seropositive.

J is TRBJ2-5 and V is TRBV6-5; TRBD1 is a possible D gene (6 bases). Gene TRBJ2-7 matches the end of the DNA better, so the J call may be wrong. Germline V CDR1 and CDR2: MNHEY, SVGAGI. The CDR3 loop spans 13 amino acids. The CDR3 region is CASSRDTTYEQYF. The CDR3 bases are TGTGCCAGCAGCCGGGACACGACCTACGAGCAGTACTTC.

Points on this clone: Other DNA sequences in this sample translate to the same CDR3. The genes are TRBV6-5 and TRBJ2-7, with 7 nucleotides matching TRBD1. The CDR3 spans 13 residues. CDR1 and CDR2 (germline): MNHEY, SVGAGI. V dropped 5 bases and J dropped 2; count of bases not matched to a gene: 3. As DNA, the CDR3 is TGTGCCAGCAGTCGCGACAGGGCCTACGAGCAGTACTTC. This gives the protein CASSRDRAYEQYF.

The CDR3 coding sequence is TGTGCCATCAGTGACCCCCAGGGAGGGTCCTATAATTCACCCCTCCACTTT. Translating it yields CAISDPQGGSYNSPLHF. The chain employs TRBV10-3 and TRBJ1-6, with D maybe TRBD1 (5 bases). The CDR3 has 17 amino acids. Trimming left V 3 bases short and J 1 base short, with 13 bases between. The germline CDR1 and CDR2 sequences are ENHRY and SYGVKD.

The chain is built from TRBV10-2 and TRBJ2-5, with 12 bases lining up with TRBD2. J lost 2 bases, V lost 7 bases, and 5 bases had no gene match. CDR3 length: 15 residues. Germline V lookup: CDR1 WSHSY, CDR2 SAAADI. The CDR3 here is CASNKGTSGQETQYF. CDR3 bases: TGCGCCAGCAACAAAGGGACTAGCGGGCAAGAGACCCAGTACTTC.

J is TRBJ2-7 and V is TRBV29-1; TRBD2 agrees at 12 bases. Germline V CDR1 and CDR2: SQVTM, ANQGSEA. V trimming: 5 bases; J trimming: 7 bases; junction bases outside the gene matches: 6. The CDR3 has 13 amino acids. CDR3 in amino acids: CSVLTSGGGEQYF. The CDR3 DNA is TGCAGCGTTTTGACTAGCGGGGGTGGTGAGCAGTACTTC.

J is TRBJ1-1 and V is TRBV7-9, with 9 bases aligning to TRBD1. The CDR3 has 14 amino acids. Germline loops: CDR1 SEHNR, CDR2 FQNEAQ (reference sequence). V lost 4 bases to trimming and J lost 4 bases; unmatched junction nucleotides: 4. The CDR3 region is CASSSGQGSTEAFF. The CDR3 nucleotides read TGTGCCAGCAGCTCAGGACAGGGGAGCACTGAAGCTTTCTTT.

The chain employs TRBV5-4 and TRBJ2-7, with a possible D match to TRBD2 (5 bases). CDR1 SGHNT and CDR2 YYREEE come from the germline V gene (reference sequence). The V gene lost 0 bases and the J gene lost 4 bases, with 14 bases spanning the gap. The CDR3 runs 15 residues. CDR3 sequence: CASSLDPGEWYEQYF. CDR3 in DNA: TGTGCCAGCAGCTTGGACCCCGGGGAGTGGTACGAGCAGTACTTC.

This clone appeared a few times. The rearrangement joins TRBV2 to TRBJ2-7; D is unclear. The CDR3 covers 11 residues. V lost 4 bases, J lost 4 bases, and 5 bases lay in between. CDR1 and CDR2 from the germline V gene are SNHLY and FYNNEI. DNA of the CDR3: TGTGCCAGCAGTGGTTCGTACGAGCAGTACTTC. It encodes CASSGSYEQYF.

The genes are TRBV12-5 and TRBJ2-3; 8 nucleotides agree with TRBD1. V was clipped by 6 bases and J by 5 bases; unmatched bases: 19. The CDR3 contains 18 residues. The germline CDR1 and CDR2 sequences are LGHNT and FRNRAP. The CDR3 nucleotides are TGTGCTAGTGGACAAACCCCTAGTTTGGGCAGGGGGCTAGATACGCAGTATTTT. Translated: CASGQTPSLGRGLDTQYF.

This clone was counted a few times. The chain has TRBV9 and TRBJ1-6; tentative D call: TRBD1 (5 bases). The V and J ends lost 0 bases and 7 bases respectively, with 20 bases between them. Germline V gene sequence: CDR1 SGDLS, CDR2 YYNGEE. The CDR3 covers 18 residues. The CDR3 is CASSVGGRGGGRNSPLHF. CDR3 sequence (DNA): TGTGCCAGCAGCGTAGGGGGCCGGGGGGGTGGAAGAAATTCACCCCTCCACTTT.

The gene calls are TRBV19 and TRBJ1-5; perhaps TRBD1 as D (5 bases). The ends were cut back, 7 bases at V and 6 bases at J, with 16 bases in the middle. The length of the CDR3 is 14 residues. The germline gives CDR1 LNHDA, CDR2 SQIVND (reference sequence). The CDR3 DNA follows: TGTGCCAGTAACGCAGGGCTCGATGGTCAGCCCCAGCATTTT. Translated, it gives CASNAGLDGQPQHF.

For the CDR3, the DNA is TGCGCCAGCAGCCAAGGCGTCGGTGGAGGCTACGAGCAGTACTTC. Its translation: CASSQGVGGGYEQYF. The rearrangement links TRBV4-1 to TRBJ2-7, with D perhaps TRBD2 (5 bases). V gave up 1 base and J gave up 3 bases, with 13 bases separating them. Germline CDR1 is MGHRA and CDR2 is YSYEKL. The CDR3 covers 15 residues.

The J gene is TRBJ1-2, the V gene TRBV18; TRBD1 aligns across 7 bases. The V gene's germline CDR1 is KGHSH and CDR2 LQKENI. This CDR3 comprises 15 residues. V dropped 3 bases and J dropped 4; count of bases not matched to a gene: 8. This chain's CDR3 is CASSPQGQQAYGYTF. The CDR3 DNA reads TGTGCCAGCTCACCGCAGGGACAGCAAGCCTATGGCTACACCTTC.

The rearrangement joins TRBV7-3 to TRBJ2-3; a weak D match, TRBD1 (5 bases). Germline CDR1 SGHTA, CDR2 FQGTGA. The V end lost 5 bases, the J end lost 5 bases, and 14 bases lay between the germline ends. CDR3 length: 14 amino acids. For the CDR3, the DNA is TGTGCCAGCAGCCTCCGCCAGGGCCTAGATACGCAGTATTTT. It yields the protein CASSLRQGLDTQYF.

The chain joins TRBV6-5 to TRBJ2-7; 7 bases fit TRBD1. This CDR3 contains 13 residues. Germline loops: CDR1 MNHEY, CDR2 SVGAGI. The J segment lost 0 bases and the V segment lost 11 bases, leaving 7 bases of the junction unmatched. The chain's CDR3 is CAAGQGVSYEQYF. CDR3 bases: TGTGCCGCAGGGCAGGGGGTCTCCTACGAGCAGTACTTC.

This sequence joins TRBV5-1 and TRBJ2-2, with a tentative D call TRBD1 (6 bases). Germline assignment: CDR1 SGHRS and CDR2 YFSETQ. This CDR3 has 14 amino acids. V was pared by 4 bases and J by 1 base, with 8 bases between. CDR3: CASSGTQNTGELFF. The CDR3 nucleotides read TGCGCCAGCAGCGGGACACAGAACACCGGGGAGCTGTTTTTT.

The genes are TRBV7-6 and TRBJ2-5; 7 positions agree with TRBD1. The germline CDR1 and CDR2 sequences are SGHVS and FNYEAQ. CDR3 length: 14 amino acids. Trimming removed 6 bases from V and 5 bases from J; junction bases left unmatched: 9. Written as DNA, the CDR3 is TGTGCCAGCAGTTCCCTGACAGGGTTGGAGACCCAGTACTTC. Translated, it gives CASSSLTGLETQYF.

V gene TRBV7-6 combines with J gene TRBJ1-3; 9 nucleotides match TRBD1. V was clipped by 3 bases and J by 7 bases; unmatched bases: 10. The CDR3 extends over 16 amino acids. Looked up from germline, CDR1 is SGHVS and CDR2 is FNYEAQ. Here the CDR3 reads CASSFRDRAVGNTIYF. The DNA for the CDR3 is TGTGCCAGCAGCTTCCGGGACAGGGCCGTAGGGAACACCATATATTTT. Filled out from reference TRBV7-6 and TRBJ1-3, the complete variable domain reads GAGVSQSPRYKVTKRGQDVALRCDPISGHVSLYWYRQALGQGPEFLTYFNYEAQQDKSGLPNDRFSAERPEGSISTLTIQRTEQRDSAMYRCASSFRDRAVGNTIYFGEGSWLTVV.

CDR3 sequence: CASSSGGGNQPQHF. The CDR3 DNA reads as TGTGCCAGCTCTTCGGGGGGTGGCAATCAGCCCCAGCATTTT. The rearrangement links TRBV28 to TRBJ1-5; D possibly corresponds to TRBD1 (5 bases). Germline CDR1 MDHEN, CDR2 SYDVKM. CDR3 length: 14 residues. V lost 8 bases, J lost 2 bases, and 13 bases lay in between. The complete variable domain, with remaining parts taken from reference TRBV28 and TRBJ1-5, reads DVKVTQSSRYLVKRTGEKVFLECVQDMDHENMFWYRQDPGLGLRLIYFSYDVKMKEKGDIPEGYSVSREKKERFSLILESASTNQTSMYLCASSSGGGNQPQHFGDGTRLSIL.

This clone has only a few counts. The V and J genes are TRBV6-1 and TRBJ2-1; 8 bases are a match to TRBD1. This CDR3 comprises 16 residues. Germline V gene sequence: CDR1 MNHNS, CDR2 SASEGT. Trimming removed 0 bases from V and 8 bases from J; junction bases left unmatched: 9. In nucleotides, the CDR3 is TGTGCCAGCAGTGAAGCGGCCCCACCAGGGGGCTATGAGCAGTTCTTC. This encodes CASSEAAPPGGYEQFF.

The CDR3 sequence: CSIGPGKETQYF. The CDR3 DNA sequence: TGCAGCATCGGCCCGGGAAAAGAGACCCAGTACTTC. The chain uses TRBV29-1 and TRBJ2-5, with TRBD2 as a possible D gene (5 bases). The germline V gene encodes CDR1 SQVTM and CDR2 ANQGSEA. With 8 bases removed from V and 3 bases from J, the gap between germline ends came to 13 bases. The CDR3 sequence is 12 residues long. The full variable domain, in which reference TRBV29-1 and TRBJ2-5 provide the parts outside the CDR3, is SAVISQKPSRDICQRGTSLTIQCQVDSQVTMMFWYRQQPGQSLTLIATANQGSEATYESGFVIDKFPISRPNLTFSTLTVSNMSPEDSSIYLCSIGPGKETQYFGPGTRLLVL.

In DNA form, the CDR3 reads TGCGCCAGCAGCCTTGCCCTCGCCGGGACAGGGAGTGGCGGGGAGCTGTTTTTT. This codes for CASSLALAGTGSGGELFF. The chain joins TRBV4-1 to TRBJ2-2, with 9 positions matching TRBD1. Germline CDR1 reads MGHRA; CDR2 reads YSYEKL. The CDR3 runs to 18 residues. V was pared by 4 bases and J by 7 bases, with 16 bases of the junction left unmatched.

The chain recombines TRBV19 with TRBJ1-5; D is possibly TRBD1 (5 bases). Per the germline V gene, CDR1 is LNHDA and CDR2 is SQIVND (reference sequence). V was pared by 5 bases and J by 5 bases, with 16 bases between. The CDR3 spans 15 residues. This chain's CDR3 is CASSLNSRGDQPQHF. The CDR3, as DNA: TGTGCCAGTAGTTTAAACTCCCGGGGGGATCAGCCCCAGCATTTT.

This chain joins TRBV6-5 and TRBJ1-2; a weak D match, TRBD1 (5 bases). CDR3 length: 12 amino acids. Trimming cost V 8 bases and J 4 bases, with 11 bases left between them. Germline loops: CDR1 MNHEY, CDR2 SVGAGI. Here the CDR3 reads CASSGIPYGYTF. CDR3 in DNA: TGTGCCAGCTCAGGGATTCCCTATGGCTACACCTTC.

V gene TRBV11-3 combines with J gene TRBJ2-1; the match to TRBD1 covers 7 bases. V was pared by 1 base and J by 9 bases, with 9 bases of the junction left unmatched. The CDR3 consists of 15 residues. Germline V gene sequence: CDR1 SGHNT, CDR2 YENEEA. The CDR3 coding sequence is TGTGCCAGCAGCTTAGGGCAGGGGGTCATAGGTGAGCAGTTCTTC. Protein product: CASSLGQGVIGEQFF.

The CDR3 DNA sequence: TGTGCCAGCAGCCCTTTTGTGCAGGGTACCCAAGAGACCCAGTACTTC. Its protein product is CASSPFVQGTQETQYF. This chain connects TRBV28 to TRBJ2-5; a possible D gene is TRBD1 (5 bases). The CDR3 covers 16 residues. V was pared by 6 bases and J by 1 base, with 18 bases between. In germline, CDR1 is MDHEN, CDR2 SYDVKM. The complete variable domain, with remaining parts taken from reference TRBV28 and TRBJ2-5, reads DVKVTQSSRYLVKRTGEKVFLECVQDMDHENMFWYRQDPGLGLRLIYFSYDVKMKEKGDIPEGYSVSREKKERFSLILESASTNQTSMYLCASSPFVQGTQETQYFGPGTRLLVL.

This chain joins TRBV27 and TRBJ1-2; 7 bases match TRBD1. The V gene's germline CDR1 is MNHEY and CDR2 SMNVEV (reference sequence). The junction had 6 bases not matched to a gene; V was cut back by 4 bases and J by 4 bases. There are 14 residues in the CDR3. CDR3 sequence (DNA): TGTGCCAGCAGTTCCAACAGGGGTGCCTATGGCTACACCTTC. This codes for CASSSNRGAYGYTF.

The V call is TRBV4-3, the J call TRBJ2-7, with TRBD2 matching over 9 bases. J lost 4 bases, V lost 5 bases, and 12 bases had no gene match. CDR3 length: 16 residues. CDR1 and CDR2 from the germline V gene are LGHNA and YSLEER. The CDR3 is CASSASTGGGGYEQYF. The CDR3 coding sequence is TGCGCCAGCAGCGCTAGTACAGGCGGGGGGGGTTACGAGCAGTACTTC.

The rearrangement uses TRBV28 and TRBJ1-5, with 10 nucleotides matching TRBD1. V gave up 6 bases and J gave up 6 bases; unmatched junction bases: 2. The CDR3 is made up of 13 amino acids. Germline lookup yields CDR1 MDHEN and CDR2 SYDVKM. The chain's CDR3 is CASRGQGVQPQHF. CDR3 nucleotide sequence: TGTGCCAGCAGAGGACAGGGGGTTCAGCCCCAGCATTTT.

V is TRBV5-6 and J is TRBJ1-2; D is unclear. With 7 bases removed from V and 2 bases from J, the gap between germline ends came to 9 bases. CDR3 size: 12 residues. CDR1 and CDR2 (germline): SGHDT, YYEEEE. CDR3 nucleotides: TGTGCCAGCTCAGGTCAGAACTATGGCTACACCTTC. Translation gives CASSGQNYGYTF.